This T cell receptor (beta chain) is from a study of graft-versus-host responses after intestinal transplantation. On the study more broadly: Multivisceral, liver-intestinal, or isolated intestinal transplants were performed in recipients. Anti-thymocyte globulin served as induction for all recipients, who then took tacrolimus and steroids for approximately three years. Findings of the study overall: The study found high graft-versus-host to host-versus-graft clonal ratios in allografts of patients with graft-donor T cell macrochimerism. An association linked early post-transplant HvG declines with peak circulating GvH clone levels.

The data were produced by immunoSEQ multiplex PCR, yet TCRdb's version contains in-frame clones alone and is incomplete. The sample consists of some 87,000 clones, over 80% of them appearing once. This clone is a singleton in its sample. What it binds is unknown. V was shortened by 1 base and J by 3 bases, with 16 bases between the two germline ends. The germline V gene has CDR1 MNHNS and CDR2 SASEGT. CDR3 length: 16 residues. This chain links TRBV6-1 with TRBJ2-7, with TRBD2 as a possible D gene (7 bases). The sequencing here drew on unstimulated CD8+ T cells sorted from spleen or lymph node cells, taken before transplant. The receptor was isolated from a human donor who was the organ donor for an intestinal transplant. CDR3 sequence reads: CASSEERGGRSYEQYF. CDR3 bases: TGTGCCAGCAGTGAAGAGAGGGGGGGCCGCAGCTACGAGCAGTACTTC.